The clone carrying this T cell receptor beta chain was observed a few times. Germline CDR1 SGHRS, CDR2 YFSETQ. CDR3 length: 15 residues. J lost 1 base, V lost 3 bases, and 6 bases had no gene match. TCRdb's table, derived via immunoSEQ multiplex PCR, lists solely in-frame clones and lacks some. The profile shows approximately 320,000 clones, 65% to 90% of them singletons. The data were obtained in a study of blood T cell repertoires in COVID-19. On the study more broadly: COVID-19 samples, acute and convalescent, were from the United States, Italy and Spain. T cells, B-cell-depleted T cells, or PBMCs provided the cDNA or gDNA that served as material.

Sequenced sample: peripheral blood. The chain uses TRBV5-1 and TRBJ2-7, with TRBD1 matching over 8 bases. The clonotype comes from a human donor in a cohort sampled during active COVID-19. Written as DNA, the CDR3 is TGCGCCAGCAGCTACCCGGACAGGGAGTCCTACGAGCAGTACTTC. Translation gives CASSYPDRESYEQYF.